Described below is a single TCR beta chain sequence and its context. Per the original data handling: For nucleated cells, counts were estimated from reference gene primer amplification. Sequencing was performed with immunoSEQ multiplex PCR; in TCRdb, only in-frame clones are kept and a portion is missing. For V, J and clone size, that table is used; D and trimming come from the DNA. In the table there are roughly 670,000 clones, more than 80% of which are singletons. The data derive from a study of blood T cell repertoires in COVID-19. Study-wide background: Samples representing acute and convalescent COVID-19 were sourced from the United States, Italy and Spain. T cells, B-cell-depleted T cells, or PBMCs supplied cDNA or gDNA.

The CDR3 runs 15 residues. The V gene lost 4 bases and the J gene lost 4 bases, with 14 bases spanning the gap. Germline V gene data show CDR1 as MGHDK and CDR2 as SYGVNS. This TCR was recovered from a woman between 18 and 29 years old with acute or convalescent COVID-19. The genes are TRBV25-1 and TRBJ2-1; a weak D match, TRBD2 (5 bases). The sample was peripheral blood. The CDR3 sequence: CASSGPPGIYNEQFF. The CDR3 region has the DNA TGTGCCAGCAGTGGACCCCCCGGGATTTACAATGAGCAGTTCTTC.